The present T cell receptor beta chain was sequenced within a study of PD-1 blockade in classical Hodgkin lymphoma. The method was immunoSEQ multiplex PCR; TCRdb's version includes in-frame clones alone and lacks a portion of them. The sample holds about 90,000 clones; 90% are singletons and the top ten take roughly 3%. Germline values: CDR1 SGDLS, CDR2 YYNGEE. This CDR3 has 15 amino acids. V shed 0 bases, J shed 5 bases, and the junction held 5 bases outside the gene matches. Time point given: cycle 4 day 1 (C4D1), after around six weeks of nivolumab. Autologous stem cell transplantation was followed by relapse in every patient, and brentuximab vedotin exposure varied.

J is TRBJ2-3 and V is TRBV9; 8 bases fit TRBD2. The origin of this receptor is a human donor with classical Hodgkin lymphoma. This material consisted of peripheral blood mononuclear cells (PBMCs), taken before the fourth cycle of nivolumab. CDR3 sequence reads: CASSVGRGGVDTQYF. The CDR3, as DNA: TGTGCCAGCAGCGTAGGTCGGGGGGGCGTAGATACGCAGTATTTT.